This TCR beta chain originates from a study of shared clonotypes between healthy human individuals. Samples underwent the assay at deep level. Profiled with immunoSEQ multiplex PCR; TCRdb holds only in-frame clones, not every one. This table holds around 2,000,000 clones, 93% found once. Naive CD8 cells lacked CD45RO, underwent positive selection for CCR7 and left out terminally differentiated effector memory CD45RA+ cells. CDR1 and CDR2 from the germline V gene are SGHTS and YDEGEE. The CDR3 is made up of 14 amino acids. Between the trimmed V and J ends, which lost 4 bases and 3 bases, there was a span of 13 bases.

The rearrangement uses TRBV5-8 and TRBJ1-2; D is possibly TRBD1 (5 bases). This clonotype was obtained from a man younger than 35 in good health. Some clones in this sample may be carry-over from other donors' samples. The sequenced sample consisted of naive CD8+ T cells from PBMCs. As DNA, the CDR3 is TGTGCCAGCAGCCCGTACGGGGGTTACTATGGCTACACCTTC. This gives the protein CASSPYGGYYGYTF.